The 10 T cell receptor beta chains below come from one sample, sequenced in a study of identical twins. TCRdb itself ran the 5' RACE reads through MiXCR, one entry per CDR3 protein. The sample consists of a few hundred thousand distinct CDR3 sequences, roughly 15% of them appearing once. These records were also assigned to another study, of yellow fever vaccine responses in identical twins.

The specimen sequenced was CD4+ T cells sorted from blood. Receptors were obtained from a woman under 30 in good health.

This clonotype was observed a few times. The V gene is TRBV5-1, the J gene TRBJ2-7; weak D call: TRBD2 (6 bases). CDR1 is SGHRS, CDR2 YFSETQ, per germline. This CDR3 is built from 11 residues. As DNA, the CDR3 is TGCGCCAGCAGCTTGGAAACTACAAGCGGGGTC. Its protein is CASSLETTSGV.

This clonotype came up a few times. The chain links TRBV5-1 to TRBJ2-3; tentatively, D is TRBD2 (5 bases). This CDR3 is built from 13 residues. V shed 5 bases and J shed 5 bases, with 12 bases lying between them. The germline V gene encodes CDR1 SGHRS and CDR2 YFSETQ. CDR3 nucleotides: TGCGCCAGCAGGGTCCGGGATATAGATACGCAGTATTTT. Protein product: CASRVRDIDTQYF. Full variable domain (remainder filled in from reference TRBV5-1 and TRBJ2-3): KAGVTQTPRYLIKTRGQQVTLSCSPISGHRSVSWYQQTPGQGLQFLFEYFSETQRNKGNFPGRFSGRQFSNSRSEMNVSTLELGDSALYLCASRVRDIDTQYFGPGTRLTVL.

This clonotype was observed at least ten times. The chain joins TRBV12-3 or TRBV12-4 to TRBJ2-4; D unresolved. The CDR3 extends over 12 amino acids. Deletions cut 1 base from V and 6 bases from J, with 4 bases between. CDR3 amino acids: CASSLGLNIQYF. The CDR3 bases are TGTGCCAGCAGTTTAGGACTAAACATTCAGTACTTC.

The chain uses TRBV6-1 and TRBJ2-2; 7 nucleotides match TRBD1. The trim removed 5 bases at V and 6 bases at J, leaving 9 bases unmatched. Germline V gene data show CDR1 as MNHNS and CDR2 as SASEGT. The CDR3 has 15 residues. As DNA, the CDR3 is TGTGCCAGCAGTCCTGGGACAGCTCCTCCCGGGGAGCTGTTTTTT. Protein sequence: CASSPGTAPPGELFF.

This clonotype was observed a few times. CDR3: CAISDGGGAVNEQFF. The CDR3 DNA sequence: TGTGCCATCAGTGATGGTGGGGGGGCGGTCAATGAGCAGTTCTTC. The gene calls are TRBV10-3 and TRBJ2-1, with D possibly TRBD2 on 7 matching bases. This CDR3 has 15 residues. V was cut by 3 bases and J by 6 bases, with 15 bases left in between. Germline V gene data show CDR1 as ENHRY and CDR2 as SYGVKD.

This clonotype was detected a few times. The chain is built from TRBV29-1 and TRBJ2-2; 9 bases are a match to TRBD1. CDR3 length: 14 amino acids. Trimming removed 6 bases from V and 5 bases from J; junction bases left unmatched: 7. CDR1 SQVTM and CDR2 ANQGSEA come from the germline V gene. CDR3 in DNA: TGCAGCGTCACCGGGACAGGGAAGACCGGGGAGCTGTTTTTT. Encoded protein: CSVTGTGKTGELFF.

The gene calls are TRBV12-3 or TRBV12-4 and TRBJ1-3; TRBD1 is a possible D gene (6 bases). The CDR3 length is 13 residues. V dropped 5 bases and J dropped 9 bases, with 14 bases sitting between them. CDR3 protein: CASSTVRGSTIYF. Written as DNA, the CDR3 is TGTGCCAGCAGTACAGTTAGGGGGAGCACCATATATTTT.

This clonotype was counted between two and nine times. V is TRBV20-1 and J is TRBJ2-5; 9 bases line up with TRBD1. The CDR3 is made up of 15 amino acids. V shed 0 bases, J shed 6 bases, and the junction held 8 bases outside the gene matches. The germline V gene encodes CDR1 DFQATT and CDR2 SNEGSKA (reference sequence). The CDR3 DNA follows: TGCAGTGCTAGAGACACAGGGGGCGCGGGGAAGACCCAGTACTTC. Its protein product is CSARDTGGAGKTQYF.

This clonotype was recorded many times. CDR3 DNA: TGCGCCAGCAGCCTGACTAGCGGTTCCTTTAGAGGCGATGAGCAGTTCTTC. Its translation is CASSLTSGSFRGDEQFF. This sequence joins TRBV5-1 and TRBJ2-1; 9 nucleotides line up with TRBD2. CDR1 SGHRS and CDR2 YFSETQ come from the germline V gene. The CDR3 spans 17 residues. The V gene end was trimmed by 4 bases and the J gene end by 8 bases; junction bases not matched to a gene: 16.

This clonotype was recorded a few times. The genes are TRBV24-1 and TRBJ1-4; D remains unclear. The V and J ends lost 3 bases and 8 bases respectively, with 18 bases between them. Looked up from germline, CDR1 is KGHDR and CDR2 is SFDVKD. This CDR3 region has 16 residues. CDR3 residues: CATSDRAEGGGEKLFF. The CDR3 DNA sequence: TGTGCCACCAGTGATCGGGCCGAGGGAGGTGGAGAAAAACTGTTTTTT.